The entry that follows covers one T cell receptor (beta chain) sequence. What it binds is not known. The time point is: cycle 4 day 1 (C4D1), after less than seven weeks of nivolumab. There was relapse after autologous stem cell transplantation in every patient, and there was variation in brentuximab vedotin exposure. Starting with thawed PBMCs, CD4+ T cells were purified by magnetic negative selection. These data belong to a study of PD-1 blockade in classical Hodgkin lymphoma. Study-wide results and caveats: Baseline TCR diversity was reportedly lower in newly diagnosed patients than in healthy donors. It was reported as lower still in relapsed/refractory patients. The origin of the repertoire differences remains undefined, with disease activity or prior therapy as possible causes.

Libraries were prepared by immunoSEQ multiplex PCR; TCRdb keeps only in-frame clonotypes and omits some of them. This table has more than 10,000 clones, around nine tenths appearing once. The V gene's germline CDR1 is MDHEN and CDR2 SYDVKM. The CDR3 runs 17 residues. After removal of 7 bases from V and 0 bases from J, the junction contained 6 bases not matched to a gene. The rearrangement uses TRBV28 and TRBJ2-6; 10 nucleotides match TRBD2. The receptor was derived from a human donor with classical Hodgkin lymphoma. Sequences were derived from CD4+ T cells from blood, sampled before the fourth cycle of nivolumab. The CDR3 spells CASNQLAGSSGANVLTF. CDR3 bases: TGTGCCAGCAATCAACTAGCGGGGAGCTCTGGGGCCAACGTCCTGACTTTC.